Listed below are T cell receptor beta chains from one sample, sequenced in a study of blood T cell repertoires in COVID-19. Some clones are missing from TCRdb's copy, which holds only in-frame ones; the method was immunoSEQ multiplex PCR. The sample holds about 320,000 clones, approximately 84% seen once. Material for sequencing was PBMCs or T cells enriched from blood (not recorded which). These receptor sequences come from a woman under 30 who had recovered from COVID-19. Both conserved end residues are part of each CDR3. The order of the fields is J gene, V gene, clone size, CDR3 length, D gene, CDR3 DNA, CDR3 protein. D genes are given only for firm matches. The size entry is marked missing in some rows and otherwise reads once, few, many or a size class.

>TRBJ1-2|TRBV18|once|16|NA
TGTGCCAGCTCACCACGTGTAGGGCACGGGGACTATGGCTACACCTTC
CASSPRVGHGDYGYTF
>TRBJ1-6|TRBV27|NA|13|NA
TGTGCCACAGGGGAGGGTAGAAATTCACCCCTCCACTTT
CATGEGRNSPLHF
>TRBJ2-4|TRBV7-3|NA|17|TRBD1
TGTGCCAGCAGCCCCGGGACAGGGGATTTAAGCAAAAACATTCAGTACTTC
CASSPGTGDLSKNIQYF
>TRBJ2-5|TRBV18|NA|13|NA
TGTGCCAGCTCCCCCGAGCGGAGGGAGACCCAGTACTTC
CASSPERRETQYF
>TRBJ2-2|TRBV5-1|few|17|TRBD2
TGCGCCAGCAGCAAACCGGGACTAGCGGGGAGGACCGGGGAGCTGTTTTTT
CASSKPGLAGRTGELFF
>TRBJ1-1|TRBV5-1|NA|12|NA
TGCGCCAGCAGCTTGGGTTCGGAGAGAGCTTTCTTT
CASSLGSERAFF
>TRBJ2-3|TRBV6-5|few|15|TRBD2
TGTGCCAGCAGTCACCTAGCGGGGGGCGCAGATACGCAGTATTTT
CASSHLAGGADTQYF
>TRBJ2-2|TRBV27|NA|18|TRBD2
TGTGCCAGCAGTTCGTACACCGGGACTAGCGGGGGGGCCGGGGAGCTGTTTTTT
CASSSYTGTSGGAGELFF
>TRBJ1-5|TRBV6-5|NA|15|TRBD1
TGTGCCAGCAGCATTGGGACAGTCTTCAATCAGCCCCAGCATTTT
CASSIGTVFNQPQHF
>TRBJ1-3|TRBV6-5|once|13|TRBD1
TGTGCCAGCAGGGGACAGGGGAAAAACACCATATATTTT
CASRGQGKNTIYF
>TRBJ1-5|TRBV9|NA|14|NA
TGTGCCAGCAGCGTAGGTATAGGCAATCAGCCCCAGCATTTT
CASSVGIGNQPQHF
>TRBJ2-7|TRBV27|NA|17|TRBD2
TGTGCCAGCAGTTTACAATCTAGCGGGGGGTTCCCCTACGAGCAGTACTTC
CASSLQSSGGFPYEQYF
>TRBJ2-1|TRBV27|NA|15|NA
TGTGCCAGCAGTTCGCCGGGACAAAGATACAATGAGCAGTTCTTC
CASSSPGQRYNEQFF
>TRBJ2-5|TRBV9|NA|15|TRBD2
TGTGCCAGCAGCTTGACCGGGACTAGCGGAGAGACCCAGTACTTC
CASSLTGTSGETQYF